This is a list of T cell receptor beta chains from one sample in a study of blood T cell repertoires in COVID-19. Produced via immunoSEQ multiplex PCR; TCRdb's table is partial and in-frame only. The sample contains under 200,000 clones, more than 60% of which appear only once. The sample taken for sequencing was peripheral blood. Receptors originate from a man aged 55 to 70 with acute or convalescent COVID-19. CDR3s include the opening cysteine and the closing phenylalanine or tryptophan. Fields, in order: V gene, J gene, D gene, clone size, CDR3 DNA, CDR3 protein. The D gene is left open where the match is weak. Only part of the rows carry a size: once, few, many, or a class if the clone is expanded.

>TRBV24-1|TRBJ1-5|-|-
TGTGCCACCAGTGGGTCCCCAGGGTATGGCAATCAGCCCCAGCATTTT
CATSGSPGYGNQPQHF
>TRBV19|TRBJ1-2|-|-
TGTGCCAGTAGTATCCCGGGAGCAAACTATGGCTACACCTTC
CASSIPGANYGYTF
>TRBV9|TRBJ2-7|TRBD1|few
TGTGCCAGCAGCGTGGGGACAGGATATTCCTACGAGCAGTACTTC
CASSVGTGYSYEQYF
>TRBV7-2|TRBJ1-5|-|-
TGTGCCAGCAGCTTATTGGGGGGGGAGGATCAGCCCCAGCATTTT
CASSLLGGEDQPQHF
>TRBV5-1|TRBJ2-3|TRBD1|-
TGCGCCAGCAGCGGGCGGCAGGGGGCCAGCACAGATACGCAGTATTTT
CASSGRQGASTDTQYF
>TRBV27|TRBJ1-2|-|-
TGTGCCAGCAGTTTAGCCTCGGGGGGGAACTATGGCTACACCTTC
CASSLASGGNYGYTF
>TRBV5-5|TRBJ2-1|-|-
TGTGCCAGCAGCTTGGGGGGGCGACTCTACAATGAGCAGTTCTTC
CASSLGGRLYNEQFF
>TRBV5-4|TRBJ1-3|-|few
TGTGCCAGCAGCTTGGACTCACGGTCTGGAAACACCATATATTTT
CASSLDSRSGNTIYF
>TRBV9|TRBJ1-2|-|-
TGTGCCAGCAGCGTGGACTCCGCGAGTAACTATGGCTACACCTTC
CASSVDSASNYGYTF
>TRBV10-3|TRBJ1-1|TRBD1|-
TGTGCCATCAGTGAGTCGGGAGGGACAGGGTTGAACACTGAAGCTTTCTTT
CAISESGGTGLNTEAFF
>TRBV2|TRBJ2-2|-|few
TGTGCCAGCAGTGATTTACGAGGGGCAGGGGGGAGCGGGGAGCTGTTTTTT
CASSDLRGAGGSGELFF
>TRBV15|TRBJ1-2|-|few
TGTGCCACCAGCAGAGAACAGGGATTTAACTATGGCTACACCTTC
CATSREQGFNYGYTF
>TRBV6-5|TRBJ1-4|-|-
TGTGCCAGCAGGAGAGACAGCACTGAAAAACTGTTTTTT
CASRRDSTEKLFF
>TRBV19|TRBJ1-4|-|-
TGTGCCAGCTGGGGGGGAAGGACAACTAATGAAAAACTGTTTTTT
CASWGGRTTNEKLFF
>TRBV19|TRBJ1-2|-|-
TGTGCCAGTAGTATGGGTACAGGGATCTATGGCTACACCTTC
CASSMGTGIYGYTF
>TRBV3-1/TRBV3-2|TRBJ1-2|-|few
TGTGCCAGCAGCCAAGATCGAGTAGACTATGGCTACACCTTC
CASSQDRVDYGYTF
>TRBV11-1|TRBJ2-5|TRBD1|-
TGTGCCAGCAGCCACTGGGACAGGGGGATAGAGACCCAGTACTTC
CASSHWDRGIETQYF
>TRBV4-1|TRBJ2-1|TRBD2|-
TGCGCCAGCAGCCAAGATCGTTGGCGGGGGAATGAGCAGTTCTTC
CASSQDRWRGNEQFF
>TRBV30|TRBJ2-7|-|few
TGTGCCTGGAGTGTGACAGCGGCGGGGATTTCCGAGCAGTACTTC
CAWSVTAAGISEQYF
>TRBV30|TRBJ2-7|-|-
TGTGCCTGGAGCCAATTCCCCTACGAGCAGTACTTC
CAWSQFPYEQYF
>TRBV27|TRBJ1-2|-|-
TGTGCCAGCAGTTTATCTGGCAGGGTTAACTATGGCTACACCTTC
CASSLSGRVNYGYTF
>TRBV10-3|TRBJ2-2|-|once
TGTGCCATCAGTGAGAGAGGTGTCACCGGGGAGCTGTTTTTT
CAISERGVTGELFF
>TRBV7-9|TRBJ1-4|-|-
TGTGCCAGCAGGCTCCAGGGAACTAATGAAAAACTGTTTTTT
CASRLQGTNEKLFF
>TRBV11-2|TRBJ2-5|-|-
TGTGCCAGCAGCTTAGATCGGGTTGGAGAGACCCAGTACTTC
CASSLDRVGETQYF